The present entry profiles one T cell receptor beta chain with its context. This record comes from a study of control samples from healthy donors and cancer patients. This CDR3 region has 16 residues. Germline-derived CDR1 and CDR2 are MGHRA and YSYEKL. Trimming cost V 6 bases and J 0 bases, with 15 bases left between them. The repertoire was sequenced with immunoSEQ multiplex PCR; TCRdb's copy has only in-frame clones and lacks some. Here the sample spans 170,000 or so clones, roughly 94% being singletons. Sequencing input: blood. J is TRBJ1-3 and V is TRBV4-1, with D perhaps matching TRBD1 (6 bases). The origin of this receptor is a young woman in good health. CDR3 amino acids: CASRGPGHRSGNTIYF. The DNA of the CDR3 is TGCGCCAGCAGAGGCCCGGGACACCGCTCTGGAAACACCATATATTTT.